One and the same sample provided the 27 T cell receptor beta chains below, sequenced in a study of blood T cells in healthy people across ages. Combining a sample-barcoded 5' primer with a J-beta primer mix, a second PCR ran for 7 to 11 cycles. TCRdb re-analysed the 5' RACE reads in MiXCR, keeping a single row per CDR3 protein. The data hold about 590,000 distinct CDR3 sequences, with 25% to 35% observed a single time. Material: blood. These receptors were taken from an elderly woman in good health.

CDR3 sequence (DNA): TGTGCCAGCAGCTTAGATCTTAAAGCCGTTAGCAACGAGCAGTACTTC. It yields the protein CASSLDLKAVSNEQYF. The V gene is TRBV11-2, the J gene TRBJ2-7; D gene unclear. V lost 0 bases to trimming and J lost 5 bases, with 17 bases between them. CDR1 and CDR2 from the germline V gene are SGHAT and FQNNGV. The CDR3 covers 16 residues.

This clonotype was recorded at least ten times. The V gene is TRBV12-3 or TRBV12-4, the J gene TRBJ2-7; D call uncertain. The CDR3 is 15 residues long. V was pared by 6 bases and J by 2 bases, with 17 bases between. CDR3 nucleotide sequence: TGTGCCAGCAGCGCCCCAGACGATAGGGCCTACGAGCAGTACTTC. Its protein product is CASSAPDDRAYEQYF.

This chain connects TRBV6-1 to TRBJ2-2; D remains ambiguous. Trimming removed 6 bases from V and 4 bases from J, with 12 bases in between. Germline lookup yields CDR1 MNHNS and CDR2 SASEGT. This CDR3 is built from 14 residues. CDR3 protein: CASRRGLSTGELFF. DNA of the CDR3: TGTGCCAGCAGACGAGGTTTAAGCACCGGGGAGCTGTTTTTT.

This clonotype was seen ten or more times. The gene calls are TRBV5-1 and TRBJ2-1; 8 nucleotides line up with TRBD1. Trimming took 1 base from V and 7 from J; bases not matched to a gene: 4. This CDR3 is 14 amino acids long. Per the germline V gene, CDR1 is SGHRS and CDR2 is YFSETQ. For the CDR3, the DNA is TGCGCCAGCAGCTTGAGGACAGGGTCGAATGAGCAGTTCTTC. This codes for CASSLRTGSNEQFF.

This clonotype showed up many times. CDR3 sequence (DNA): TGTGCCAGCAGCTTATTTGGGGACTCAAGCTCCTACGAGCAGTACTTC. Amino acids: CASSLFGDSSSYEQYF. This chain uses TRBV7-2 with TRBJ2-7, with a tentative D call TRBD2 (6 bases). The germline gives CDR1 SGHTA, CDR2 FQGNSA. Trimming left V 2 bases short and J 0 bases short, with 14 bases between. This CDR3 region has 16 residues.

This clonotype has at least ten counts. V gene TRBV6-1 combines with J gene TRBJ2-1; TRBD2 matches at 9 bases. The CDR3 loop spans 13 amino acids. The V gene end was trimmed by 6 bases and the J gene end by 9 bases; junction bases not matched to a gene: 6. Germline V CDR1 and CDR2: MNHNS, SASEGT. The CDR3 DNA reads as TGTGCCAGCAGGGCGGGGGGGCTAGTTGAGCAGTTCTTC. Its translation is CASRAGGLVEQFF.

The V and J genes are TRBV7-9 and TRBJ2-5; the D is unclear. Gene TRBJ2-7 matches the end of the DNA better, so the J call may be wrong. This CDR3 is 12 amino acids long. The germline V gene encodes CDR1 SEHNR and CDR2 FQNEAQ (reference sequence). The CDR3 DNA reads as TGTGCCAGCAGCCACCGGCCATACGAGCAGTACTTC. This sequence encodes CASSHRPYEQYF.

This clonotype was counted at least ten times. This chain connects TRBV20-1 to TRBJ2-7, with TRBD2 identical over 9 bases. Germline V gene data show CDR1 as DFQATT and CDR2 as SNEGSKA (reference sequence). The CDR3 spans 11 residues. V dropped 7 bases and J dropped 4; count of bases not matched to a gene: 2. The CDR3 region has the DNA TGCAGTGGCGCGGGGGGGTACGAGCAGTACTTC. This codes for CSGAGGYEQYF.

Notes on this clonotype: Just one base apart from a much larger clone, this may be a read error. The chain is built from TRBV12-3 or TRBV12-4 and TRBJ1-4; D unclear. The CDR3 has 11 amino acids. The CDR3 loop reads CANSPDEKLFF. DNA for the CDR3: TGTGCCAACAGTCCCGATGAAAAACTGTTTTTT.

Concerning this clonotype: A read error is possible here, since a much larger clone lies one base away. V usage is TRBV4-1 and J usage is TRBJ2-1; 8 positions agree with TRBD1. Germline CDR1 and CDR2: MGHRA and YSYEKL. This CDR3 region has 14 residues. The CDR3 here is CAGSHGQGIYEQFF. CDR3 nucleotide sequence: TGCGCCGGCAGCCACGGACAGGGAATATATGAGCAGTTCTTC.

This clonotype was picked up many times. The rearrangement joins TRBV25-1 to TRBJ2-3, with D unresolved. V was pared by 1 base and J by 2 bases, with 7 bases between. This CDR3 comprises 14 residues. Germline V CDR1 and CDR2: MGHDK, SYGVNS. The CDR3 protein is CASSESRVTDTQYF. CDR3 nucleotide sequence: TGTGCCAGCAGTGAATCTAGGGTCACAGATACGCAGTATTTT.

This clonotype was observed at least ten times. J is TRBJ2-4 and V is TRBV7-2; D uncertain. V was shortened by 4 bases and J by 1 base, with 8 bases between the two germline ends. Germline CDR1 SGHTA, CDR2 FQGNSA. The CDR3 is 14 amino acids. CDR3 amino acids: CASSSTVAKNIQYF. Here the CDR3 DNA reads TGTGCCAGCAGCTCGACTGTGGCCAAAAACATTCAGTACTTC.

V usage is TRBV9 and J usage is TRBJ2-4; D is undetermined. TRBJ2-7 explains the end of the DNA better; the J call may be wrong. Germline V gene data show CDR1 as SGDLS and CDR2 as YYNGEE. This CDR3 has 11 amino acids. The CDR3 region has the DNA TGTGCCAGCAGTGTGGGTGTCGAGCAGTACTTC. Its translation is CASSVGVEQYF.

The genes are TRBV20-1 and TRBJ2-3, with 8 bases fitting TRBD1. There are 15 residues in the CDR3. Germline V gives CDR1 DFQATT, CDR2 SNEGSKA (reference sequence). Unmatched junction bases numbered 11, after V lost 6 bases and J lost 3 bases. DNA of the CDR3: TGCAGTGCCAACTCAGACAGGGGCGAGACAGATACGCAGTATTTT. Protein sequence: CSANSDRGETDTQYF.

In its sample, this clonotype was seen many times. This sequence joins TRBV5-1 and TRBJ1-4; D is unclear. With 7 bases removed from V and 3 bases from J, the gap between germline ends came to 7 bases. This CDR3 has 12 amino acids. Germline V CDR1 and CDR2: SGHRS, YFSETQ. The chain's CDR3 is CASDRANEKLFF. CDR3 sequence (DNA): TGCGCCAGCGATCGGGCTAATGAAAAACTGTTTTTT.

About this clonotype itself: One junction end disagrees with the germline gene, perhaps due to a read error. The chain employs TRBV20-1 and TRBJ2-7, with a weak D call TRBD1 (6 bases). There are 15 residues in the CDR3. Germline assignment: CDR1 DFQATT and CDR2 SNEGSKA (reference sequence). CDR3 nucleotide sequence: TGCCGTGCTAGAGATCGTGACGGGCCAGGGGCAGCGCAGTACTTC. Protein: CRARDRDGPGAAQYF.

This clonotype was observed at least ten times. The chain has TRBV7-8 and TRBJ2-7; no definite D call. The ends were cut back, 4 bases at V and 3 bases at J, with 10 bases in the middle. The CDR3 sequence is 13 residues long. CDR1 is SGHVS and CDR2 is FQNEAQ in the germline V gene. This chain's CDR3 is CASSWSRYYEQYF. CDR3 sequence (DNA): TGTGCCAGCAGCTGGAGCAGATACTACGAGCAGTACTTC.

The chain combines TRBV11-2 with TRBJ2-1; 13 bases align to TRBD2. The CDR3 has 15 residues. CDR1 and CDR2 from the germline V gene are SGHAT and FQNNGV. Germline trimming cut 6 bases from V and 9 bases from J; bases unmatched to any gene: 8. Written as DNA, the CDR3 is TGTGCCAGCAGTTATACTAGCGGGGGGGCGGTTGAGCAGTTCTTC. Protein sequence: CASSYTSGGAVEQFF.

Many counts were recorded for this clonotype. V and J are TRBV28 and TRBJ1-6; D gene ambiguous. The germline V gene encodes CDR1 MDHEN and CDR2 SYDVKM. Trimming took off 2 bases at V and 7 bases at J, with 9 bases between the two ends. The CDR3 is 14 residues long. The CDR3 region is CASSLNNNNSPLHF. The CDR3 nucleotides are TGTGCCAGCAGTTTAAACAACAACAATTCACCCCTCCACTTT.

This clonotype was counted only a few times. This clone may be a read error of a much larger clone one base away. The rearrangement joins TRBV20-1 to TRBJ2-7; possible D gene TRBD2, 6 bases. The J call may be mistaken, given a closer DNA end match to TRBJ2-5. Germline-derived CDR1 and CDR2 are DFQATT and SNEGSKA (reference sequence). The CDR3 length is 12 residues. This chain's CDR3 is CSGGVTKETQYF. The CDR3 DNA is TGCAGTGGCGGGGTGACGAAAGAGACCCAGTACTTC.

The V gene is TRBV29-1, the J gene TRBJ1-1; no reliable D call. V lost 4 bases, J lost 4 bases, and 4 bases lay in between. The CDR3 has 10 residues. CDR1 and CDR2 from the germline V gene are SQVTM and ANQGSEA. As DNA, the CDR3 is TGCAGCGTTGGTAGCACTGAAGCTTTCTTT. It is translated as CSVGSTEAFF.

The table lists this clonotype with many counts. The CDR3 bases are TGCAGCGGCGCGGCTCCCAGGGGAGCAAACACTGAAGCTTTCTTT. Protein sequence: CSGAAPRGANTEAFF. V gene TRBV29-1 combines with J gene TRBJ1-1, with TRBD1 as a possible D gene (6 bases). Per germline, CDR1 SQVTM and CDR2 ANQGSEA. CDR3 size: 15 residues. With 7 bases removed from V and 2 bases from J, the gap between germline ends came to 20 bases.

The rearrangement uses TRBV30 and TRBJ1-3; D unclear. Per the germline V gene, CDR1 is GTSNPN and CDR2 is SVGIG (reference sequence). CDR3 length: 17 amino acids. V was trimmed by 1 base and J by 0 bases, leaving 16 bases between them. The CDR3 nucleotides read TGTGCCTGGAGTGGAGGGCCGCGCGGCTCCTCTGGAAACACCATATATTTT. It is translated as CAWSGGPRGSSGNTIYF.

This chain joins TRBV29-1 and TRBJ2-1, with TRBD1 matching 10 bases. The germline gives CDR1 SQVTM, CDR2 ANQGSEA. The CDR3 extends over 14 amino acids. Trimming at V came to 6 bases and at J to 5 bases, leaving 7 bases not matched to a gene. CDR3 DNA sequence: TGCAGCGTCCGGGACAGGGGTTTCGACAATGAGCAGTTCTTC. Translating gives CSVRDRGFDNEQFF.

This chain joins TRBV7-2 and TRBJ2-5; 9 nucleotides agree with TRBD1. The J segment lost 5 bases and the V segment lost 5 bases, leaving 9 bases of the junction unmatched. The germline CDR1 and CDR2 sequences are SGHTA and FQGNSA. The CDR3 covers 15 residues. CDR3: CASSQDSGTGETQYF. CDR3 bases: TGTGCCAGCAGCCAAGATTCGGGGACAGGGGAGACCCAGTACTTC.

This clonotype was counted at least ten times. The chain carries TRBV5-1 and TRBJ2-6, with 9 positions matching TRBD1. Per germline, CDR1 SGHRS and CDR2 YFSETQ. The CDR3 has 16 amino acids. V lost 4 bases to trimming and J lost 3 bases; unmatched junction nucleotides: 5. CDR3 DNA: TGCGCCAGCAGCAGTGGGACAGGGTTTGGGGCCAACGTCCTGACTTTC. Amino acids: CASSSGTGFGANVLTF.

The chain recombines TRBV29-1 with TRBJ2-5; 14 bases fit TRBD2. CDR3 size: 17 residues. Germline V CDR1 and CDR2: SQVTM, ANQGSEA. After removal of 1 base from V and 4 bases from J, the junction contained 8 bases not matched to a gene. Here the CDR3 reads CSVEVGLAGAPGETQYF. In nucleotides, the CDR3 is TGCAGCGTTGAAGTGGGACTAGCGGGAGCTCCGGGAGAGACCCAGTACTTC.